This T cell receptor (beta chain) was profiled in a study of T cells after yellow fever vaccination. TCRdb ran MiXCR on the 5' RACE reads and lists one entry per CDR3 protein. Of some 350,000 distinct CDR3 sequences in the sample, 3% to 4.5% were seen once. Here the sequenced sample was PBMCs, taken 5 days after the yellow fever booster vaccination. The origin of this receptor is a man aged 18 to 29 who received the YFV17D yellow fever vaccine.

In DNA, the CDR3 is TGTGCCAGCAGCGACGACAGGGCCTCCTACGAGCAGTACTTC. This gives the protein CASSDDRASYEQYF. The chain recombines TRBV12-3 or TRBV12-4 with TRBJ2-7, with 7 bases that match TRBD1. J was trimmed by 0 bases and V by 6 bases; bases with no gene match: 5. The CDR3 consists of 14 residues.